The clone carrying this T cell receptor beta chain was counted a few times. The data are from a study of response to subunit inactivated influenza vaccine. TCRdb reprocessed the RT-PCR reads via MiXCR and lists one record per CDR3 protein. The sample lists about 620,000 distinct CDR3 sequences, roughly 12% occurring once. This sample was also put to use in a study of T cells expressing NK-cell markers. According to that study: Scientists made TCR beta cDNA using 5'RACE template switching with UMIs. With respect to HCMV, seven of the eight sequenced donors were seropositive, and one was seronegative. For several donors, the dominant NKG2C+ clonotypes made up roughly 1.0-7.0% of their CD8+ T cells.

This clonotype was obtained from a man in his fifties who received an inactivated influenza vaccine. This specimen consisted of PBMCs from blood, obtained on the day of vaccination.

The CDR3 region is CASSSAPVAGPETQYF. The CDR3, as DNA: TGTGCCAGCAGCTCCGCTCCTGTAGCGGGTCCAGAGACCCAGTACTTC. J is TRBJ2-5 and V is TRBV7-9, with 7 bases lining up with TRBD2. The germline V gene has CDR1 SEHNR and CDR2 FQNEAQ (reference sequence). V dropped 4 bases and J dropped 4; count of bases not matched to a gene: 12. This CDR3 region has 16 residues.